This T cell receptor (beta chain) was captured in a study of a mutant IDH1 vaccine in newly diagnosed glioma. Study summary: Either 4-6 weeks after radiotherapy alone or alongside temozolomide, vaccination was begun. There were approximately 62% males and roughly 40% females among treated patients, whose mean age was about 40 years.

Time point indicated: week 23, last vaccination. Mutant IDH1 20-mer peptide, at 300 ug, made up each vaccine dose, with topical imiquimod. Details on this clone: Its antigen is as yet unknown.

Germline V lookup: CDR1 LNHDA, CDR2 SQIVND (reference sequence). CDR3 size: 14 residues. Trimming cost V 6 bases and J 1 base; bases outside gene matches: 4. Overall study findings and caveats: Alterations occurring in top peripheral T cell clonotypes seemed unrelated to pseudoprogression.

Produced via immunoSEQ multiplex PCR; TCRdb's table is partial and in-frame only. The data hold tens of thousands of clones, with 85% to 90% observed a single time. The clonotype was recovered from a woman between 45 and 60 years old with glioma. The V and J genes are TRBV19 and TRBJ2-5, with TRBD1 matching over 8 bases. The input for sequencing was PBMCs, taken from a glioma patient whose treatment included an IDH1 peptide vaccine. The CDR3 region has the DNA TGTGCCAGTAGCCCAGGGACAGGCCAAGAGACCCAGTACTTC. Its protein product is CASSPGTGQETQYF.